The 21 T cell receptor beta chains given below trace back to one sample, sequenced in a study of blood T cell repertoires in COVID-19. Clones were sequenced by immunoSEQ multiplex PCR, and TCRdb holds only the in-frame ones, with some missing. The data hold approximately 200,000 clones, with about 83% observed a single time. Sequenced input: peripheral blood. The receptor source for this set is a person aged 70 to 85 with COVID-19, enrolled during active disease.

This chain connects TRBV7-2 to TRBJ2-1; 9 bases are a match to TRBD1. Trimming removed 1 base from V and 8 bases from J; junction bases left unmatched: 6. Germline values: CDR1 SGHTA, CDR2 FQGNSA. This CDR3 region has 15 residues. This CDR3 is CASSLEQGADHEQFF. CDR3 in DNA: TGTGCCAGCAGCTTAGAACAGGGGGCTGATCATGAGCAGTTCTTC.

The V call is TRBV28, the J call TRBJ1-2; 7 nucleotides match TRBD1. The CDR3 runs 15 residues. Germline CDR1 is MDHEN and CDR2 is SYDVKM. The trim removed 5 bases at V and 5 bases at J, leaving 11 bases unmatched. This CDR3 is CASSEITGVLYGYTF. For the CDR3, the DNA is TGTGCCAGCAGTGAAATAACAGGGGTTCTATATGGCTACACCTTC.

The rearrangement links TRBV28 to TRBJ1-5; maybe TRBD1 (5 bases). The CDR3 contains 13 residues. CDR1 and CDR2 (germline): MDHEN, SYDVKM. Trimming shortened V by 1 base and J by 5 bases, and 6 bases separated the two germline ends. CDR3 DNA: TGTGCCAGCAGTTTATCGGGGGATCAGCCCCAGCATTTT. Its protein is CASSLSGDQPQHF.

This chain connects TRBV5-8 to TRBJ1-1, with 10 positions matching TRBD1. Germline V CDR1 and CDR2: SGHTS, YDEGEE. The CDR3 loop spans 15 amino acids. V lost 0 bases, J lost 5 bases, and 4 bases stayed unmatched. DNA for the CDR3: TGTGCCAGCAGCTTGGGAGACAGGGGGCTTACTGAAGCTTTCTTT. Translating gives CASSLGDRGLTEAFF.

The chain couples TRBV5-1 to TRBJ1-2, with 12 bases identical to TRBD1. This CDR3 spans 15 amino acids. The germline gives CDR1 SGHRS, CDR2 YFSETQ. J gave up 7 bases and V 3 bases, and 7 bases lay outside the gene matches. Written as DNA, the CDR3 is TGCGCCAGCAGCTGGGACAGGGGGCAAAGTGGTGGCTACACCTTC. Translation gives CASSWDRGQSGGYTF. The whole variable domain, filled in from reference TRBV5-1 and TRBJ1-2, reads KAGVTQTPRYLIKTRGQQVTLSCSPISGHRSVSWYQQTPGQGLQFLFEYFSETQRNKGNFPGRFSGRQFSNSRSEMNVSTLELGDSALYLCASSWDRGQSGGYTFGSGTRLTVV.

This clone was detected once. The CDR3 protein is CASSLGGQGSLYGYTF. The CDR3 DNA sequence: TGTGCCAGCAGCTTAGGGGGACAGGGCTCTCTCTATGGCTACACCTTC. The chain recombines TRBV7-2 with TRBJ1-2; 9 positions match TRBD1. This CDR3 has 16 residues. The junction had 7 bases not matched to a gene; V was cut back by 1 base and J by 4 bases. Germline V gene sequence: CDR1 SGHTA, CDR2 FQGNSA.

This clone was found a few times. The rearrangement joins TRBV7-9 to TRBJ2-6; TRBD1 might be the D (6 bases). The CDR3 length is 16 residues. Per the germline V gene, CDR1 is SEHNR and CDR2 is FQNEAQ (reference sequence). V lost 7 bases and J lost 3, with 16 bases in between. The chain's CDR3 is CASNQQGPGGANVLTF. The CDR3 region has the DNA TGTGCCAGCAACCAACAGGGCCCGGGTGGGGCCAACGTCCTGACTTTC.

Here the CDR3 reads CASSPGLGQAGVPLHF. In DNA, the CDR3 is TGTGCCAGCAGCCCAGGGCTAGGACAGGCCGGGGTACCCCTCCACTTT. The V gene is TRBV3-1 (or the pseudogene TRBV3-2), the J gene TRBJ1-6, with 7 bases lining up with TRBD1. Germline V gene lookup returns CDR1 LGHDT and CDR2 YNNKEL (reference sequence). J lost 12 bases, V lost 4 bases, and 15 bases had no gene match. This CDR3 has 16 amino acids.

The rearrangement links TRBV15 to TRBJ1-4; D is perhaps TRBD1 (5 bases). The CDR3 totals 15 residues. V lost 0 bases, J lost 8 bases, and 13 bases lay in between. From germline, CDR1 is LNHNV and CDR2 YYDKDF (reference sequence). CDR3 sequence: CATSRDQGVREKLFF. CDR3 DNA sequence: TGTGCCACCAGCAGAGATCAAGGGGTCCGGGAAAAACTGTTTTTT.

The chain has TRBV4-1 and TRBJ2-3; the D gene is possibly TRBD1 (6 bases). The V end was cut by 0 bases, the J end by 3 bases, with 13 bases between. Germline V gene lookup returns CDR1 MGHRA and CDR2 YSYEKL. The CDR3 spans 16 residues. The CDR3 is CASSQDWGQRTDTQYF. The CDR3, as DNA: TGCGCCAGCAGCCAAGATTGGGGGCAGCGGACAGATACGCAGTATTTT.

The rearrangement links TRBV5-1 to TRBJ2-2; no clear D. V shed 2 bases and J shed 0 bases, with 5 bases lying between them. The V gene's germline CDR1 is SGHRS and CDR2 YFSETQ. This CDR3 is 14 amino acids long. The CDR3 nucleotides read TGCGCCAGCAGCTTCGGTGCGAACACCGGGGAGCTGTTTTTT. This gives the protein CASSFGANTGELFF.

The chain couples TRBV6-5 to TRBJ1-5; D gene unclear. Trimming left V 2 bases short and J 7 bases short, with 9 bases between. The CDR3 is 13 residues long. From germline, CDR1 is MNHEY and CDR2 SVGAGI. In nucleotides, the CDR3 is TGTGCCAGCAGTTACGAGCCGAGACAGCCCCAGCATTTT. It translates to CASSYEPRQPQHF.

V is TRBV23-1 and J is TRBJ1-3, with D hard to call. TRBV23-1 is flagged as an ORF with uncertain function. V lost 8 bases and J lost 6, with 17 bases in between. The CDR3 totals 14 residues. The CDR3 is CASARQRGPNTIYF. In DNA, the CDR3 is TGCGCCAGCGCCCGTCAGCGAGGGCCAAACACCATATATTTT.

The CDR3 spells CASSIATDTQYF. For the CDR3, the DNA is TGTGCCAGTAGTATAGCGACAGATACGCAGTATTTT. The V and J genes are TRBV19 and TRBJ2-3; D not certain. The CDR3 sequence is 12 residues long. CDR1 is LNHDA and CDR2 is SQIVND in the germline V gene (reference sequence). Between the trimmed V and J ends, which lost 1 base and 3 bases, there was a span of 2 bases.

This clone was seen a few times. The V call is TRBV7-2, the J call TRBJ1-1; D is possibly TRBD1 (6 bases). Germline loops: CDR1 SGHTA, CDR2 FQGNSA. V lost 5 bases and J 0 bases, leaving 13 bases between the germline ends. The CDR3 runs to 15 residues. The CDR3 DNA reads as TGTGCCAGCAGCCTCGAGCCAGGGGTGAACACTGAAGCTTTCTTT. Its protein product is CASSLEPGVNTEAFF.

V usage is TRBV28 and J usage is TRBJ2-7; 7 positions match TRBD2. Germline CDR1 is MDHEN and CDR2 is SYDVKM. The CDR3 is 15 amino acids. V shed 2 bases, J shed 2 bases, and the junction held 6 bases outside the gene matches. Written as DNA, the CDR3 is TGTGCCAGCAGTTTAGGCTCGGGAGGTACCTACGAGCAGTACTTC. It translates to CASSLGSGGTYEQYF.

The CDR3 sequence: CASSQEGRSGYTF. The CDR3 region has the DNA TGCGCCAGCAGCCAAGAAGGCAGGTCCGGCTACACCTTC. This chain joins TRBV4-1 and TRBJ1-2; unclear D gene. CDR1 is MGHRA and CDR2 is YSYEKL in the germline V gene. Trimming took 0 bases from V and 8 from J, leaving 10 bases between them. CDR3 length: 13 amino acids.

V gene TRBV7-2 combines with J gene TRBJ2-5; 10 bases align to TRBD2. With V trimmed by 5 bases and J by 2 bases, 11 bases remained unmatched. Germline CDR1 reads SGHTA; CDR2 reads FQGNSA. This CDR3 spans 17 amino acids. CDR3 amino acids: CASSLGASGSGQETQYF. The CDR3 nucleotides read TGTGCCAGCAGCCTGGGGGCTAGCGGGAGCGGTCAAGAGACCCAGTACTTC.

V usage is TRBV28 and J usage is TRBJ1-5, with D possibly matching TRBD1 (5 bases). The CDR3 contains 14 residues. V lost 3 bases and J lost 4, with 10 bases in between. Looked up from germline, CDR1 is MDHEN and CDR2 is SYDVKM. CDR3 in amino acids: CASSFWGENQPQHF. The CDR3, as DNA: TGTGCCAGCAGTTTCTGGGGGGAGAATCAGCCCCAGCATTTT.

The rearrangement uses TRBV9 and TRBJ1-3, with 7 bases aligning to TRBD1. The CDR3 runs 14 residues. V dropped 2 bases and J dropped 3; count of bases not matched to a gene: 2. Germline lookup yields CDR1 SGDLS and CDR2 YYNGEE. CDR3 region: CASSVGQLGNTIYF. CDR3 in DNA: TGTGCCAGCAGCGTGGGACAGCTTGGAAACACCATATATTTT.

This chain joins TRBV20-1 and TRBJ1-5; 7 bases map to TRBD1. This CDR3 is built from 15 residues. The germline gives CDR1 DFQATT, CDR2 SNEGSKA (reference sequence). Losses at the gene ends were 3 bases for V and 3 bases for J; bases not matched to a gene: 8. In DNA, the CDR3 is TGCAGTGCTAGTCTCTCAGGGGGGTCCAATCAGCCCCAGCATTTT. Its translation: CSASLSGGSNQPQHF.